The 16 T cell receptor beta chains listed next were all sequenced from one sample in a study of CD8 T cells in ankylosing spondylitis. TCRdb re-analysed the 5' RACE reads in MiXCR, keeping a single row per CDR3 protein. The sample has 130,000 or so distinct CDR3 sequences, roughly 7.3% seen once; the top ten hold 10% to 15%. Sequenced sample: blood, either unsorted or a sorted T cell fraction (not recorded which). These receptors were collected from a male donor with ankylosing spondylitis or in good health (not recorded which).

This clonotype has a count of ten or more. The chain couples TRBV6-1 to TRBJ1-5; D not resolved. Germline CDR1 MNHNS, CDR2 SASEGT. The CDR3 extends over 16 amino acids. Trimming shortened V by 1 base and J by 4 bases, and 14 bases separated the two germline ends. Here the CDR3 DNA reads TGTGCCAGCAGTGAAGAAGTATGGGCGGTTAATCAGCCCCAGCATTTT. This gives the protein CASSEEVWAVNQPQHF.

In its sample, this clonotype was seen many times. The chain links TRBV6-5 to TRBJ2-3; 8 nucleotides align to TRBD2. The germline CDR1 and CDR2 sequences are MNHEY and SVGAGI. J gave up 2 bases and V 0 bases, and 7 bases lay outside the gene matches. The CDR3 spans 17 residues. Here the CDR3 DNA reads TGTGCCAGCAGTTACTCTGAACGGGGGGGACCCACAGATACGCAGTATTTT. Translation: CASSYSERGGPTDTQYF.

This clonotype was observed at least ten times. V usage is TRBV5-1 and J usage is TRBJ2-1, with D possibly being TRBD2 (6 bases). The V gene's germline CDR1 is SGHRS and CDR2 YFSETQ. The CDR3 is 12 residues long. The ends were cut back, 5 bases at V and 5 bases at J, with 8 bases in the middle. CDR3 region: CASRRGNNEQFF. DNA of the CDR3: TGCGCCAGCAGGCGGGGAAACAATGAGCAGTTCTTC.

In this sample, this clonotype turned up many times. V usage is TRBV9 and J usage is TRBJ2-1; TRBD1 matches at 9 bases. CDR1 is SGDLS, CDR2 YYNGEE, per germline. Germline trimming cut 7 bases from V and 2 bases from J; bases unmatched to any gene: 4. CDR3 length equals 14 residues. CDR3 region: CASSGTGTYNEQFF. In DNA form, the CDR3 reads TGTGCCAGCTCCGGGACAGGGACCTACAATGAGCAGTTCTTC. Using reference TRBV9 and TRBJ2-1 for the parts outside the CDR3, the full variable domain is DSGVTQTPKHLITATGQRVTLRCSPRSGDLSVYWYQQSLDQGLQFLIQYYNGEERAKGNILERFSAQQFPDLHSELNLSSLELGDSALYFCASSGTGTYNEQFFGPGTRLTVL.

This clonotype was detected many times. The chain employs TRBV6-1 and TRBJ2-3, with 11 bases identical to TRBD1. Germline assignment: CDR1 MNHNS and CDR2 SASEGT. The CDR3 runs to 15 residues. With 6 bases clipped from V and 4 bases from J, the junction kept 6 bases outside the gene matches. The CDR3 is CASSRRDRGADTQYF. The CDR3 region has the DNA TGTGCCAGCAGCCGACGGGACAGGGGGGCAGATACGCAGTATTTT.

This clonotype was seen ten or more times. The chain combines TRBV12-3 or TRBV12-4 with TRBJ2-2; D remains ambiguous. Trimming took off 4 bases at V and 7 bases at J, with 7 bases between the two ends. This CDR3 region has 12 residues. The CDR3 DNA follows: TGTGCCAGCAGTTCCGCTCACGGGGAGCTGTTTTTT. This translates into CASSSAHGELFF.

This clonotype was seen repeatedly, ten times or more. This chain joins TRBV20-1 and TRBJ1-2, with D unclear. The CDR3 is made up of 15 amino acids. Germline CDR1 DFQATT, CDR2 SNEGSKA (reference sequence). Trimming removed 0 bases from V and 4 bases from J, with 15 bases in between. The CDR3 reads CSARDITTAPYGYTF. Written as DNA, the CDR3 is TGCAGTGCTAGAGATATCACCACGGCCCCCTATGGCTACACCTTC.

This clonotype was seen many times. This chain uses TRBV19 with TRBJ2-1; 9 bases agree with TRBD1. This CDR3 is built from 13 residues. The ends lost 6 bases at V and 4 bases at J; junction bases unmatched: 1. Germline-derived CDR1 and CDR2 are LNHDA and SQIVND (reference sequence). CDR3 coding DNA: TGTGCCAGTAGGACAGGGGGTTACAATGAGCAGTTCTTC. Its translation: CASRTGGYNEQFF.

This clonotype occurred many times. V is TRBV7-9 and J is TRBJ2-1; 8 bases agree with TRBD1. In germline, CDR1 is SEHNR, CDR2 FQNEAQ (reference sequence). The CDR3 covers 15 residues. The V segment lost 2 bases and the J segment 5 bases; nucleotides outside the gene matches: 5. CDR3 coding DNA: TGTGCCAGCAGCTTACAGGGGGCTTTGAACAATGAGCAGTTCTTC. Translation gives CASSLQGALNNEQFF.

This clonotype has a count of ten or more. The gene calls are TRBV5-1 and TRBJ2-1; TRBD2 matches at 14 bases. Germline V gene data show CDR1 as SGHRS and CDR2 as YFSETQ. Unmatched junction bases numbered 7, after V lost 4 bases and J lost 7 bases. This CDR3 has 16 amino acids. As DNA, the CDR3 is TGCGCCAGCAGCAAACCGGGACTAGCGGGGGTTAATGAGCAGTTCTTC. This sequence encodes CASSKPGLAGVNEQFF.

V gene TRBV6-1 combines with J gene TRBJ1-5; no reliable D call. The germline V gene encodes CDR1 MNHNS and CDR2 SASEGT. Trimming removed 8 bases at V and 2 bases at J, with 10 bases between. CDR3 length: 13 residues. This CDR3 reads CASGGVGNQPQHF. CDR3 coding DNA: TGTGCCAGCGGCGGGGTTGGCAATCAGCCCCAGCATTTT.

This clonotype was recorded many times. The chain carries TRBV11-2 and TRBJ2-5; 11 positions match TRBD2. Germline trimming cut 5 bases from V and 2 bases from J; bases unmatched to any gene: 7. The CDR3 is 16 amino acids. Per the germline V gene, CDR1 is SGHAT and CDR2 is FQNNGV. The CDR3 bases are TGTGCCAGCAGCACGACTAGCGGGAAGGGACAAGAGACCCAGTACTTC. This encodes CASSTTSGKGQETQYF. The full variable domain, rest sourced from reference TRBV11-2 and TRBJ2-5, is EAGVAQSPRYKIIEKRQSVAFWCNPISGHATLYWYQQILGQGPKLLIQFQNNGVVDDSQLPKDRFSAERLKGVDSTLKIQPAKLEDSAVYLCASSTTSGKGQETQYFGPGTRLLVL.

This clonotype showed up many times. The chain combines TRBV20-1 with TRBJ2-5; D tentatively reads TRBD1 or TRBD2 (7 bases each). The germline V gene has CDR1 DFQATT and CDR2 SNEGSKA (reference sequence). Trimming stripped 5 bases from V and 5 bases from J, with 15 bases between. There are 13 residues in the CDR3. The CDR3 DNA follows: TGCAGTGCTGAGGGAGGGGGCCATGAGACCCAGTACTTC. Its protein product is CSAEGGGHETQYF.

This clonotype was observed a handful of times. The chain couples TRBV7-9 to TRBJ1-2; no clear D gene. The CDR3 is made up of 14 amino acids. Per the germline V gene, CDR1 is SEHNR and CDR2 is FQNEAQ (reference sequence). V lost 5 bases and J 6 bases, leaving 16 bases between the germline ends. The CDR3 reads CASSVLGGRDGYTF. The CDR3 bases are TGTGCCAGCAGCGTCCTCGGAGGGCGGGATGGCTACACCTTC.

This clonotype was seen ten or more times. The chain employs TRBV7-9 and TRBJ1-2; the D is unclear. V was clipped by 7 bases and J by 2 bases, with 14 bases between them. CDR3 length: 14 amino acids. The germline V gene has CDR1 SEHNR and CDR2 FQNEAQ (reference sequence). The DNA for the CDR3 is TGTGCCAGCACAACAGCACACGAAAACTATGGCTACACCTTC. Encoded protein: CASTTAHENYGYTF.

This clonotype was recorded at least ten times. The chain joins TRBV10-2 to TRBJ1-2; unclear D gene. In germline, CDR1 is WSHSY, CDR2 SAAADI. The V end was cut by 7 bases, the J end by 4 bases, with 16 bases between. This CDR3 spans 14 amino acids. The CDR3 coding sequence is TGCGCCAGCAAACCCCCGGGGTTTGTCTATGGCTACACCTTC. Translated: CASKPPGFVYGYTF.